This TCR beta chain was obtained from a study of T cells in Graves' hyperthyroidism and ophthalmopathy. Study outcomes and limitations: From stable hyperthyroidism, ophthalmopathy was set apart by a 13 V-J model. Ophthalmopathy was model-predicted a median about 6.9 months pre-onset. Most clonotypes expanded in the thyroid (above 0.001) were also present in blood.

Germline CDR1 is DFQATT and CDR2 is SNEGSKA (reference sequence). V was trimmed by 6 bases and J by 3 bases, leaving 17 bases between them. CDR3 length: 14 residues. Amplification targeted TCR beta CDR3 regions from RNA transcripts. The HTBI primer set served for first-round RT-PCR of the TCR CDR3. Via MiXCR, TCRdb re-called the multiplex PCR reads, giving one row per CDR3 protein. Among 540,000 or so distinct CDR3 sequences listed, approximately 14% were seen once. This clonotype was seen repeatedly, ten times or more. Its antigen is as yet unknown. Clinical symptoms, serum thyroxine and TRAb, thyroid ultrasound and orbital computed tomography together formed the diagnostic basis.

The chain has TRBV20-1 and TRBJ2-5; D tentatively fits TRBD1 or TRBD2 (5 bases each). The source is a woman in her thirties with Graves' hyperthyroidism. The sequencing sample was made of blood. The CDR3 DNA reads as TGCAGTGCCCCAGTTAGGGTGGGGGAAGAGACCCAGTACTTC. As protein: CSAPVRVGEETQYF.